A single TCR beta chain is shown here with its context. No antigen is known for it. Base-call qualities are not available, and no considerably larger clone is one nucleotide away. The same CDR3 arises from other DNA sequences in this sample as well. Donors were healthy HIV-negative adults with no recently reported acute infections or vaccinations. All donors were Caucasian adults living in Nashville, Tennessee, USA. CD4+ T cells were enriched through magnetic negative selection, after which naive cells were positively selected on CD45RA and the remaining negative fraction served as the memory subset. After blood collection by leukapheresis, PBMCs were isolated using Ficoll-Histopaque density gradient centrifugation and then cryopreserved in the vapor phase of liquid nitrogen. Analytical flow cytometry was used to check the purity and quantity of every magnetically sorted T cell population. Each sorted fraction had its genomic DNA isolated and then quantified by UV absorbance on a Nanodrop 2000c.

This sample is drawn from a study of shared clonotypes between healthy human individuals (dated by TCRdb to the early 2020s). Describing the broader study: Two women and a few men aged 18 to 49 years were included in the cohort. For each donor, CD4 naive and CD4 memory were each given three plates, CD8 naive was given two plates, and CD8 memory was given one plate. To estimate repertoire size and how much clonotypes are shared between individuals, the study performed deep sequencing of blood TCR repertoires from five healthy adults. Libraries were prepared and TCR repertoires were sequenced by different laboratories using diverse techniques, in order to increase sequencing depth and limit assay-specific biases. Between about 0.85 and 9.5 billion PBMCs per donor were obtained by leukapheresis. The investigation overall reported the following: Pairwise subsampling led to the expectation that sequencing depth would affect the degree of clonotype sharing among donors. Compared with non-shared clonotypes, the clonotypes found in all four sorted-subset donors had higher generation probabilities. Sharing across a few donors was observed for approximately 5% of naive CD4, 3.5% of naive CD8, 2.3% of memory CD4, and around 0.42% of memory CD8 clonotypes. Naive subsets generally had larger estimated clonotype richness than memory subsets. Because the study included a small number of donors, the genetic and exposure-history diversity represented was limited. Sampling was restricted to blood, and TCR repertoires in tissue are likely to differ from TCR repertoires in blood. Rarefaction of sorted-subset datasets indicated incomplete sequencing despite the large sequencing depth.

Germline trimming amounts to 3 bases on V and 8 bases on J, with 6 as the count of junction bases outside the gene matches. As encoded in the germline V gene, CDR1 is SGHRS while CDR2 is YFSETQ. Its CDR3 holds 14 amino acids, cysteine through phenylalanine. The sequence is cut down to CDR3 DNA, 42 bases in frame from base 1. Using the deep immunoSEQ assay, multiplex PCR amplified TCR CDR3 regions from genomic DNA. Genomic DNA extracted from each cell subset was distributed evenly over all wells of several immunoSEQ 96-well plates, and each plate served as one replicate. For sorted subsets, approximately 210 ng of genomic DNA, equivalent to around 31,000 T cell genomes, went into each replicate PCR. Purified libraries were measured with a Qubit 3.0 fluorometer, size-checked on a Bioanalyzer 2100, and measured again with the KAPA Library Quantification kit. Every immunoSEQ 96-well plate was sequenced on a dedicated single-read 150-cycle Illumina NextSeq 550 flow cell. In the original analysis: Because the immunoSEQ output included only junctional sequences and no quality scores, the filtering could not be the same as the filtering used for full-length reads. Sequences were annotated with PyIR, a Python wrapper for IgBLAST v1.9, and V/J genes and CDR3 were assigned using IMGT germline references. Reads with weak V/J assignments (E-value above 1e-6), missing CDR3, stop codons, out-of-frame junctions, or ambiguous translated residues were removed. V3J clonotypes were defined as sequences sharing the same inferred V gene, J gene, and CDR3 amino acid sequence. Percentage overlap between repertoires was computed as shared unique clonotypes divided by the size of the smaller repertoire. RTK rarefaction, the Chao1 estimator, and Recon v2.1 estimates of unobserved clonotypes were used to assess repertoire richness. Generation probabilities for all TCRbeta clonotypes obtained by the gDNA method from a handful of donors were computed using OLGA. The clones in this table, taken by TCRdb from immuneACCESS, are in-frame only. Not every clone is retained; where verified, under half of the shortfall comes from an unresolved V gene, and the cause of the rest is unknown. The V and J calls and clone size are taken from that table; D and trimming were inferred from the DNA. In all, the sample holds 550,000 to 850,000 clones, and roughly 70% of those were seen once. Roughly 1.7% of the sample goes to the ten largest clones.

The chain links TRBV5-1 with TRBJ1-4; 8 bases in between match TRBD1. The material sequenced was memory CD4+ T cells sorted from blood. The sample's cell subset or site label is to be understood as: CD45RA-negative fraction. The TCR comes from a woman in her 30s in good health. DNA sequence: TGCGCCAGCAGCTCCGGACAGGGAGGGGAAAAACTGTTTTTT. Translated, this is CASSSGQGGEKLFF. The CDR3 plus the reference TRBV5-1 and TRBJ1-4 genes for the other parts give the full variable domain: KAGVTQTPRYLIKTRGQQVTLSCSPISGHRSVSWYQQTPGQGLQFLFEYFSETQRNKGNFPGRFSGRQFSNSRSEMNVSTLELGDSALYLCASSSGQGGEKLFFGSGTQLSVL.